These 15 T cell receptor beta chains were all obtained from the same sample, sequenced in a study of cytomegalovirus exposure and HLA in healthy donors (dated by TCRdb to about 2017). The library came from the immunoSEQ multiplex PCR assay. For the multiplex PCR, a mixture combining 60 forward primers for TCR Vbeta segments and 13 reverse primers for TCR Jbeta segments was used. This immuneACCESS table, as held by TCRdb, lists in-frame sequences with V and J called but not all clones. Of the missing ones, under half trace to an unresolved V gene in checked studies; the others have no known cause. The sample has over 130,000 clones on record, roughly three fifths of them singletons. Jointly, the top ten make up over 1.5% of the sample. The source material was PBMCs. The receptors come from a male donor in good health and CMV-seronegative.

The chain has TRBV28 and TRBJ2-7; 10 bases align to TRBD2. Germline CDR1 is MDHEN and CDR2 is SYDVKM. The CDR3 runs 15 residues. V lost 7 bases, J lost 2 bases, and 8 bases stayed unmatched. The CDR3 sequence is CASILSSGGPYEQYF. CDR3 bases: TGTGCCAGCATCCTCTCTAGCGGGGGCCCCTACGAGCAGTACTTC.

The rearrangement joins TRBV4-3 to TRBJ1-6; unclear D gene. The CDR3 has 13 residues. Trimming took off 0 bases at V and 9 bases at J, with 6 bases between the two ends. Germline V lookup: CDR1 LGHNA, CDR2 YSLEER. CDR3 DNA: TGCGCCAGCAGCCAAGATGGTAGTTCACCCCTCCACTTT. Amino acids: CASSQDGSSPLHF.

This chain's CDR3 is CASSISTGVSYEQYF. In nucleotides, the CDR3 is TGTGCCAGTAGTATCTCGACGGGGGTTTCCTACGAGCAGTACTTC. The J gene is TRBJ2-7, the V gene TRBV19, with D tentatively TRBD2 (6 bases). CDR1 LNHDA and CDR2 SQIVND come from the germline V gene (reference sequence). This CDR3 comprises 15 residues. Trimming removed 3 bases from V and 1 base from J, with 13 bases in between.

V is TRBV5-4 and J is TRBJ2-7, with 7 bases that match TRBD1. CDR3 length: 13 residues. CDR1 is SGHNT, CDR2 YYREEE, per germline (reference sequence). The V segment lost 1 base and the J segment 6 bases; nucleotides outside the gene matches: 4. CDR3 sequence reads: CASSLSYRGEQYF. In nucleotides, the CDR3 is TGTGCCAGCAGCTTGTCCTACAGGGGCGAGCAGTACTTC.

This clone was observed a handful of times. V and J are TRBV5-6 and TRBJ2-3; 13 bases align to TRBD2. Losses at the gene ends were 3 bases for V and 2 bases for J; bases not matched to a gene: 9. The CDR3 sequence is 18 residues long. Germline CDR1 SGHDT, CDR2 YYEEEE. The CDR3 sequence: CASSSQRGLAGITDTQYF. For the CDR3, the DNA is TGTGCCAGCAGCTCCCAAAGGGGACTAGCGGGGATCACAGATACGCAGTATTTT.

V usage is TRBV6-6 and J usage is TRBJ1-4, with D tentatively TRBD1 (5 bases). V lost 0 bases and J 8 bases, leaving 13 bases between the germline ends. This CDR3 is built from 15 residues. Per germline, CDR1 MNHNY and CDR2 SVGAGI (reference sequence). The CDR3 bases are TGTGCCAGCAGTTACTCGAATACAGGAAACGAAAAACTGTTTTTT. It is translated as CASSYSNTGNEKLFF.

The chain recombines TRBV6-5 with TRBJ1-2; D is perhaps TRBD1 (5 bases). Germline values: CDR1 MNHEY, CDR2 SVGAGI. The CDR3 is 13 amino acids. Trimming removed 2 bases at V and 8 bases at J, with 12 bases between. Written as DNA, the CDR3 is TGTGCCAGCAGTTACGGGGCATTGCGCGGCTACACCTTC. Amino acid sequence: CASSYGALRGYTF.

The chain has TRBV30 and TRBJ1-6, with no clear D. This CDR3 spans 12 amino acids. Looked up from germline, CDR1 is GTSNPN and CDR2 is SVGIG (reference sequence). V lost 3 bases, J lost 5 bases, and 5 bases lay in between. The CDR3 region is CAWRRDNSPLHF. The CDR3 DNA is TGTGCCTGGAGACGGGATAATTCACCCCTCCACTTT.

This clone was found once. The V gene is TRBV27, the J gene TRBJ2-2; D call uncertain. The ends were cut back, 0 bases at V and 4 bases at J, with 9 bases in the middle. The CDR3 contains 15 residues. Germline-derived CDR1 and CDR2 are MNHEY and SMNVEV (reference sequence). CDR3 residues: CASSLSNAVTGELFF. The CDR3 nucleotides are TGTGCCAGCAGTTTATCGAATGCAGTCACCGGGGAGCTGTTTTTT.

The chain combines TRBV6-1 with TRBJ2-7; 9 bases fit TRBD2. CDR3 length equals 16 residues. CDR1 MNHNS and CDR2 SASEGT come from the germline V gene. The J segment lost 0 bases and the V segment lost 4 bases, leaving 7 bases of the junction unmatched. CDR3 nucleotides: TGTGCCAGCAGTGGACGACTAGCGGCGAGCTCCTACGAGCAGTACTTC. Its protein is CASSGRLAASSYEQYF.

The rearrangement links TRBV20-1 to TRBJ2-3; weak D call: TRBD1 (6 bases). Trimming cost V 6 bases and J 9 bases, with 13 bases left between them. The V gene's germline CDR1 is DFQATT and CDR2 SNEGSKA (reference sequence). There are 11 residues in the CDR3. The CDR3 here is CSAIDRTTQYF. CDR3 bases: TGCAGTGCCATCGACAGGACAACGCAGTATTTT.

V and J are TRBV7-6 and TRBJ2-7; 7 bases agree with TRBD2. Germline V gene sequence: CDR1 SGHVS, CDR2 FNYEAQ. The CDR3 loop spans 15 amino acids. J gave up 2 bases and V 5 bases, and 9 bases lay outside the gene matches. CDR3 sequence: CASSPHGGNPYEQYF. Written as DNA, the CDR3 is TGTGCCAGCAGCCCGCACGGGGGGAATCCCTACGAGCAGTACTTC. The full variable domain, its missing parts supplied by reference TRBV7-6 and TRBJ2-7, is GAGVSQSPRYKVTKRGQDVALRCDPISGHVSLYWYRQALGQGPEFLTYFNYEAQQDKSGLPNDRFSAERPEGSISTLTIQRTEQRDSAMYRCASSPHGGNPYEQYFGPGTRLTVT.

This rearrangement joins TRBV2 to TRBJ2-1; D perhaps matches TRBD2 (6 bases). The V and J ends lost 3 bases and 7 bases respectively, with 13 bases between them. Germline CDR1 is SNHLY and CDR2 is FYNNEI. The CDR3 has 14 residues. In nucleotides, the CDR3 is TGTGCCAGCAGTGACGGACTAAGGCTAAATGAGCAGTTCTTC. It codes for CASSDGLRLNEQFF.

The chain uses TRBV7-8 and TRBJ2-7; tentative D call: TRBD1 (7 bases). CDR3 length: 15 residues. From germline, CDR1 is SGHVS and CDR2 FQNEAQ. V was shortened by 3 bases and J by 2 bases, with 14 bases between the two germline ends. CDR3 region: CASSFMAGQTYEQYF. The CDR3 DNA is TGTGCCAGCAGCTTTATGGCGGGACAGACCTACGAGCAGTACTTC.

The chain joins TRBV6-1 to TRBJ1-1; weak D call: TRBD1 (6 bases). The CDR3 length is 16 residues. The germline V and J ends were trimmed by 2 bases and 0 bases, with 13 bases remaining between them. Germline V gene lookup returns CDR1 MNHNS and CDR2 SASEGT. The CDR3 DNA follows: TGTGCCAGCAGTGAAACCTGGGGGCTCATGAACACTGAAGCTTTCTTT. Amino acids: CASSETWGLMNTEAFF.